The clone carrying this T cell receptor beta chain appeared a few times. Its antigen remains unidentified. Between the trimmed V and J ends, which lost 4 bases and 0 bases, there was a span of 9 bases. CDR1 and CDR2 (germline): SNHLY, FYNNEI. The CDR3 totals 14 residues. Researchers grouped second doses given at about 4 or about 12 weeks into one pool. The data were produced by immunoSEQ multiplex PCR, yet TCRdb's version contains in-frame clones alone and is incomplete. This sample has about 35,000 clones, with under 90% found just once. The data derive from a study of T cell responses to AZD1222 COVID-19 vaccine. Findings and caveats of the study: Distributed over spike, vaccine-associated CD4 TCRs predominated at 160-218 and 743-854. Baseline seropositives among AZD1222 recipients totaled only six or seven.

The receptor was isolated from an adult who received the AZD1222 COVID-19 vaccine. Sequencing used peripheral blood, obtained 28 days after the second AZD1222 dose. This chain links TRBV2 with TRBJ1-1; D may be TRBD1 (6 bases). CDR3 residues: CASSVGTLNTEAFF. The CDR3, as DNA: TGTGCCAGCAGTGTAGGGACACTGAACACTGAAGCTTTCTTT.